These 27 T cell receptor beta chains were all obtained from the same sample, sequenced in a study of shared clonotypes between healthy human individuals. Clones were read by immunoSEQ multiplex PCR, and TCRdb kept only the in-frame ones, dropping some. The data show roughly 590,000 clones, with 95% to 96% seen just once and about 0.11% held by the top ten. Naive CD8 cells lacked CD45RO, underwent positive selection for CCR7 and left out terminally differentiated effector memory CD45RA+ cells. The specimen was naive CD8+ T cells sorted from blood. The receptors here all came from a young woman in good health.

V gene TRBV7-9 combines with J gene TRBJ2-6; TRBD2 might be the D (6 bases). Germline-derived CDR1 and CDR2 are SEHNR and FQNEAQ (reference sequence). The CDR3 runs to 13 residues. This chain's CDR3 is CSPGEAGANVLTF. The CDR3 DNA reads TGTAGTCCGGGGGAGGCCGGGGCCAACGTCCTGACTTTC.

The chain recombines TRBV12-5 with TRBJ2-1; 9 bases map to TRBD1. The CDR3 covers 15 residues. Trimming took 6 bases from V and 6 from J; bases not matched to a gene: 9. Germline V gene data show CDR1 as LGHNT and CDR2 as FRNRAP. The CDR3 region is CASGIWDRVGNEQFF. CDR3 DNA: TGTGCTAGTGGGATCTGGGACAGGGTTGGCAATGAGCAGTTCTTC.

CDR3 sequence (DNA): TGCGCCAGCAGCCAAGTTCGACGGGCTAAGGGCACTGAAGCTTTCTTT. Its protein is CASSQVRRAKGTEAFF. J is TRBJ1-1 and V is TRBV4-1; no firm D call. CDR1 is MGHRA, CDR2 YSYEKL, per germline. Trimming stripped 1 base from V and 4 bases from J, with 16 bases between. The CDR3 is made up of 16 amino acids.

CDR3 region: CASSQDRGVNTIYF. The CDR3 DNA follows: TGTGCCAGCAGCCAGGACAGGGGTGTAAACACCATATATTTT. The V gene is TRBV5-6, the J gene TRBJ1-3; TRBD1 matches at 9 bases. The J segment lost 6 bases and the V segment lost 4 bases, leaving 5 bases of the junction unmatched. Germline-derived CDR1 and CDR2 are SGHDT and YYEEEE. The CDR3 is 14 amino acids.

J is TRBJ2-7 and V is TRBV28; 7 bases are shared with TRBD1. With 5 bases clipped from V and 2 bases from J, the junction kept 6 bases outside the gene matches. Germline assignment: CDR1 MDHEN and CDR2 SYDVKM. The CDR3 has 14 amino acids. The CDR3 coding sequence is TGTGCCAGCAGTGCCCGGGACAGTCCCTACGAGCAGTACTTC. This encodes CASSARDSPYEQYF.

The chain uses TRBV27 and TRBJ1-4, with a weak D call TRBD1 (5 bases). CDR3 size: 16 residues. The germline V and J ends were trimmed by 7 bases and 5 bases, with 20 bases remaining between them. Germline V lookup: CDR1 MNHEY, CDR2 SMNVEV (reference sequence). The CDR3 is CASTLGPGTVNEKLFF. The CDR3 DNA reads TGTGCCAGCACCTTAGGGCCCGGGACGGTAAATGAAAAACTGTTTTTT.

The chain carries TRBV2 and TRBJ2-5, with 8 bases lining up with TRBD1. V lost 4 bases, J lost 2 bases, and 6 bases stayed unmatched. Germline CDR1 SNHLY, CDR2 FYNNEI. The CDR3 sequence is 15 residues long. In nucleotides, the CDR3 is TGTGCCAGCAGTGGAGGACAGGGCTATCAAGAGACCCAGTACTTC. Residues: CASSGGQGYQETQYF.

The gene calls are TRBV27 and TRBJ2-1; a possible D gene is TRBD2 (6 bases). Germline loops: CDR1 MNHEY, CDR2 SMNVEV (reference sequence). The CDR3 extends over 20 amino acids. V lost 1 base to trimming and J lost 5 bases, with 27 bases between them. The CDR3 region has the DNA TGTGCCAGCAGTTTATGGCCTAAACGCTTAGGAGGGGCGGCGGACAATGAGCAGTTCTTC. The encoded protein is CASSLWPKRLGGAADNEQFF.

CDR3 DNA sequence: TGCACCAGCAGAACCGGGACTAGCGACCACAATGAGCAGTTCTTC. It codes for CTSRTGTSDHNEQFF. The chain uses TRBV1 and TRBJ2-1; the D call of TRBD2 is as the table states it, not checked on the DNA. TRBV1 is tagged as a pseudogene. CDR3 length equals 15 residues.

The genes are TRBV11-2 and TRBJ2-1; possibly TRBD2 for D (6 bases). V was cut by 7 bases and J by 0 bases, with 16 bases left in between. Germline V gene data show CDR1 as SGHAT and CDR2 as FQNNGV. CDR3 length: 16 amino acids. The CDR3 spells CASTGRGGSSYNEQFF. The DNA for the CDR3 is TGTGCCAGCACCGGACGAGGAGGGAGCTCCTACAATGAGCAGTTCTTC. Full variable domain (rest looked up from reference TRBV11-2 and TRBJ2-1): EAGVAQSPRYKIIEKRQSVAFWCNPISGHATLYWYQQILGQGPKLLIQFQNNGVVDDSQLPKDRFSAERLKGVDSTLKIQPAKLEDSAVYLCASTGRGGSSYNEQFFGPGTRLTVL.

This chain links TRBV5-6 with TRBJ1-2; the D gene is possibly TRBD1 (6 bases). Germline-derived CDR1 and CDR2 are SGHDT and YYEEEE. The CDR3 has 14 residues. Trimming shortened V by 3 bases and J by 7 bases, and 16 bases separated the two germline ends. The chain's CDR3 is CASSSSTGPSGYTF. CDR3 bases: TGTGCCAGCAGCTCAAGTACAGGGCCGAGTGGCTACACCTTC.

This chain uses TRBV29-1 with TRBJ1-1; D remains ambiguous. CDR1 is SQVTM and CDR2 is ANQGSEA in the germline V gene. This CDR3 is built from 11 residues. V lost 5 bases and J lost 7, with 11 bases in between. CDR3 amino acids: CSVPDRNEAFF. As DNA, the CDR3 is TGCAGCGTTCCGGACCGGAATGAAGCTTTCTTT.

This clone came up once. The chain uses TRBV7-9 and TRBJ1-2; D is possibly TRBD1 (6 bases). This CDR3 is built from 14 residues. The germline CDR1 and CDR2 sequences are SEHNR and FQNEAQ (reference sequence). The V gene lost 5 bases and the J gene lost 0 bases, with 10 bases spanning the gap. CDR3 nucleotides: TGTGCCAGCAGCAACGGGGGCCCTAACTATGGCTACACCTTC. It yields the protein CASSNGGPNYGYTF.

The chain carries TRBV11-2 and TRBJ1-1; 8 bases fit TRBD1. J gave up 6 bases and V 4 bases, and 1 base lay outside the gene matches. Looked up from germline, CDR1 is SGHAT and CDR2 is FQNNGV. CDR3 length: 12 residues. CDR3 loop: CASSSTGAEAFF. For the CDR3, the DNA is TGTGCCAGCAGCTCGACAGGGGCTGAAGCTTTCTTT.

The chain is built from TRBV7-8 and TRBJ2-7, with 8 bases aligning to TRBD1. With 2 bases clipped from V and 5 bases from J, the junction kept 5 bases outside the gene matches. The CDR3 sequence is 14 residues long. From germline, CDR1 is SGHVS and CDR2 FQNEAQ. This CDR3 reads CASSLRRTGNEQYF. The DNA of the CDR3 is TGTGCCAGCAGCTTAAGACGGACAGGGAACGAGCAGTACTTC.

The genes are TRBV2 and TRBJ2-7; a weak D match, TRBD2 (6 bases). The V and J ends lost 5 bases and 4 bases respectively, with 15 bases between them. Germline CDR1 reads SNHLY; CDR2 reads FYNNEI. The CDR3 consists of 14 residues. The DNA for the CDR3 is TGTGCCAGCAGTCCTCCCGGGACTCAGTACGAGCAGTACTTC. This codes for CASSPPGTQYEQYF.

The rearrangement joins TRBV9 to TRBJ1-1; D remains ambiguous. The ends were cut back, 0 bases at V and 3 bases at J, with 12 bases in the middle. Germline loops: CDR1 SGDLS, CDR2 YYNGEE. The CDR3 totals 15 residues. CDR3 residues: CASSVGRGKDTEAFF. The DNA for the CDR3 is TGTGCCAGCAGCGTAGGTAGAGGGAAGGACACTGAAGCTTTCTTT.

The V gene is TRBV7-6, the J gene TRBJ2-1; 14 bases agree with TRBD2. This CDR3 contains 16 residues. Germline CDR1 is SGHVS and CDR2 is FNYEAQ. J gave up 5 bases and V 5 bases, and 5 bases lay outside the gene matches. The DNA of the CDR3 is TGTGCCAGCAGCCCCAGACTAGCGGGAGGGCACAATGAGCAGTTCTTC. Translating it yields CASSPRLAGGHNEQFF.

The chain is built from TRBV7-2 and TRBJ1-4, with TRBD1 as a possible D gene (6 bases). This CDR3 is built from 19 residues. The V gene lost 5 bases and the J gene lost 8 bases, with 30 bases spanning the gap. The germline gives CDR1 SGHTA, CDR2 FQGNSA. CDR3: CASSQGASRDTLTTEKLFF. DNA of the CDR3: TGTGCCAGCAGCCAAGGGGCTAGTCGGGACACACTAACGACGGAAAAACTGTTTTTT.

The rearrangement uses TRBV28 and TRBJ2-7, with 8 bases matching TRBD2. This CDR3 has 14 residues. The V segment lost 5 bases and the J segment 2 bases; nucleotides outside the gene matches: 5. Germline-derived CDR1 and CDR2 are MDHEN and SYDVKM. The CDR3 DNA is TGTGCCAGCAGTCGCCTGGGACTAGCCTACGAGCAGTACTTC. Protein sequence: CASSRLGLAYEQYF.

V and J are TRBV11-2 and TRBJ1-2; 7 nucleotides agree with TRBD1. Germline loops: CDR1 SGHAT, CDR2 FQNNGV. The junction had 7 bases not matched to a gene; V was cut back by 3 bases and J by 3 bases. This CDR3 spans 15 amino acids. CDR3: CASSFAAGGDYGYTF. As DNA, the CDR3 is TGTGCCAGCAGCTTCGCGGCAGGGGGGGACTATGGCTACACCTTC.

This clone was detected once. The chain uses TRBV27 and TRBJ1-2; possibly TRBD1 for D (5 bases). The CDR3 runs to 14 residues. V was pared by 5 bases and J by 4 bases, with 14 bases between. The germline V gene encodes CDR1 MNHEY and CDR2 SMNVEV (reference sequence). This CDR3 is CASSVGAGIYGYTF. The DNA for the CDR3 is TGTGCCAGCAGTGTAGGGGCCGGGATCTATGGCTACACCTTC.

The chain uses TRBV13 and TRBJ2-5, with TRBD1 matching 8 bases. The CDR3 sequence is 15 residues long. V shed 5 bases, J shed 5 bases, and the junction held 10 bases outside the gene matches. Germline-derived CDR1 and CDR2 are PRHDT and FYEKMQ (reference sequence). The CDR3 DNA is TGTGCCAGCAGCGACGGACAGGGAAGGTGGGAGACCCAGTACTTC. Amino acid sequence: CASSDGQGRWETQYF.

This clone was detected a few times. The chain joins TRBV6-5 to TRBJ2-5, with TRBD2 matching 10 bases. The V segment lost 7 bases and the J segment 5 bases; nucleotides outside the gene matches: 4. The CDR3 contains 13 residues. Germline CDR1 reads MNHEY; CDR2 reads SVGAGI. In nucleotides, the CDR3 is TGTGCCAGCATGCCAGCGGGAGGGGAGACCCAGTACTTC. This translates into CASMPAGGETQYF.

This rearrangement joins TRBV27 to TRBJ1-4; tentative D call: TRBD1 (6 bases). V lost 5 bases, J lost 7 bases, and 11 bases lay in between. Germline loops: CDR1 MNHEY, CDR2 SMNVEV (reference sequence). The CDR3 has 13 residues. The CDR3 DNA sequence: TGTGCCAGCAGTAGTCAGGGGATTGAAAAACTGTTTTTT. Translated: CASSSQGIEKLFF.

This sequence joins TRBV7-9 and TRBJ2-3, with a tentative D call TRBD2 (5 bases). Germline CDR1 reads SEHNR; CDR2 reads FQNEAQ (reference sequence). CDR3 length equals 16 residues. Trimming left V 1 base short and J 2 bases short, with 13 bases between. As DNA, the CDR3 is TGTGCCAGCAGCTTAGGGGCAGGAGACTACACAGATACGCAGTATTTT. Amino acids: CASSLGAGDYTDTQYF.

This clone was seen a handful of times. This chain joins TRBV19 and TRBJ2-1, with a weak D call TRBD2 (6 bases). The germline CDR1 and CDR2 sequences are LNHDA and SQIVND (reference sequence). The CDR3 is made up of 14 amino acids. With 1 base removed from V and 3 bases from J, the gap between germline ends came to 7 bases. CDR3 region: CASSIAGDYNEQFF. The CDR3, as DNA: TGTGCCAGTAGTATAGCGGGAGACTACAATGAGCAGTTCTTC.